The clone carrying this T cell receptor beta chain occurred a few times. Through a sample-barcoded 5' primer and a J-beta primer mix, a second PCR was run for roughly 7 to 11 cycles. TCRdb re-called the 5' RACE reads with MiXCR, one entry per CDR3 protein. The table includes over a million distinct CDR3 sequences, 25% detected once. Germline V gene data show CDR1 as SEHNR and CDR2 as FQNEAQ (reference sequence). The ends were cut back, 1 base at V and 4 bases at J, with 13 bases in the middle. This CDR3 comprises 16 residues. The data were taken from a study of blood T cells in healthy people across ages. The sample was also linked to a second study, of T cells of mothers and their children.

The sequencing sample was made of blood. This chain connects TRBV7-9 to TRBJ2-2, with TRBD2 as a possible D gene (6 bases). The receptor comes from a girl aged 2 to 10 in good health. CDR3 nucleotides: TGTGCCAGCAGCTTAGAGTACGGGAGCCCCACCGGGGAGCTGTTTTTT. Its protein product is CASSLEYGSPTGELFF.